The 4 T cell receptor beta chains below come from one sample, sequenced in a study of PD-1 blockade in classical Hodgkin lymphoma. TCRdb keeps only in-frame clones here, not all; method: immunoSEQ multiplex PCR. The table lists fewer than 90,000 clones, over 85% of them singletons. Regarding time point: newly diagnosed, previously untreated cHL patient sample. The specimen was peripheral blood mononuclear cells (PBMCs). The origin of the receptors is a human donor with classical Hodgkin lymphoma.

This chain connects TRBV5-1 to TRBJ2-2, with a possible D match to TRBD2 (5 bases). V lost 1 base and J 4 bases, leaving 8 bases between the germline ends. Germline CDR1 is SGHRS and CDR2 is YFSETQ. The CDR3 spans 14 residues. The CDR3 reads CASSLSGSTGELFF. The DNA of the CDR3 is TGCGCCAGCAGCTTGTCGGGGAGCACCGGGGAGCTGTTTTTT. The full variable domain, its missing parts supplied by reference TRBV5-1 and TRBJ2-2, is KAGVTQTPRYLIKTRGQQVTLSCSPISGHRSVSWYQQTPGQGLQFLFEYFSETQRNKGNFPGRFSGRQFSNSRSEMNVSTLELGDSALYLCASSLSGSTGELFFGEGSRLTVL.

V gene TRBV10-3 combines with J gene TRBJ2-3; 12 bases align to TRBD2. With 10 bases clipped from V and 0 bases from J, the junction kept 2 bases outside the gene matches. Germline V lookup: CDR1 ENHRY, CDR2 SYGVKD. The CDR3 has 14 amino acids. The CDR3 DNA is TGTGCCACCGGGACTAGCGGGAGCACAGATACGCAGTATTTT. Translation gives CATGTSGSTDTQYF.

Remarks on this clone: The limits of the CDR3 on the DNA are not certain, so only TCRdb's listed CDR3 is given. The chain recombines TRBV6-5 with TRBJ2-5; the table names TRBD1, a call not compared with the DNA. The CDR3 sequence runs 15 residues, both termini included. Germline values: CDR1 MNHEY, CDR2 SVGAGI. CDR3: CASSTSTPLTETQYF.

The chain carries TRBV2 and TRBJ2-1; D remains ambiguous. Trimming stripped 4 bases from V and 0 bases from J, with 10 bases between. The germline CDR1 and CDR2 sequences are SNHLY and FYNNEI. The CDR3 contains 15 residues. CDR3 amino acids: CASSAAFSSYNEQFF. The CDR3 bases are TGTGCCAGCAGTGCGGCCTTTAGCTCCTACAATGAGCAGTTCTTC.